Reported below is one TCR beta chain. The antigen is unknown. TCRdb keeps only in-frame clones here, not all; method: immunoSEQ multiplex PCR. The table has about 130,000 clones, 85% to 90% seen once. In germline, CDR1 is MNHNY, CDR2 SVGAGI (reference sequence). Trimming cost V 8 bases and J 8 bases, with 12 bases left between them. This CDR3 contains 11 residues. This sample stems from a study of cytomegalovirus exposure and HLA in healthy donors. Study-wide background: The approximately 120 validation repertoires matched the roughly 650 first-cohort repertoires in platform, a later analysis reported.

Whole-study findings and limits: In the roughly 120 validation repertoires, approximately 94% of cluster scores exceeded 0, per a later analysis. Through in vitro validation, three CMV-associated chains were shown to be specific for CMV antigens.

This TCR was recovered from a woman in her twenties or thirties in good health and CMV-seropositive. Sequencing input: PBMCs. The V call is TRBV6-6, the J call TRBJ1-1; D perhaps matches TRBD1 (6 bases). CDR3 sequence (DNA): TGTGCCAGCGCCTACGGACAGGAAGCTTTCTTT. It translates to CASAYGQEAFF.